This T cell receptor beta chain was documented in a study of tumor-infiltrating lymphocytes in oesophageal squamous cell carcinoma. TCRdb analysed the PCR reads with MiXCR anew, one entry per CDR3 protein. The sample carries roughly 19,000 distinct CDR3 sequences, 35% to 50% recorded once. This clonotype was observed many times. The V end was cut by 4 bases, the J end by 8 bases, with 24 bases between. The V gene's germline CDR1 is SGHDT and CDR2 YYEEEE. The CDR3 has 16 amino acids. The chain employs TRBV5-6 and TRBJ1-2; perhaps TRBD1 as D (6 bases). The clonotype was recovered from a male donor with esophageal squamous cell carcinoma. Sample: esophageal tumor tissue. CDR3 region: CASSRRLGGGIRGYTF. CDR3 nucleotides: TGTGCCAGCAGCCGCCGTTTAGGGGGGGGAATACGGGGCTACACCTTC.